The subject of this entry is one T cell receptor (beta chain). TCRdb keeps only in-frame clones here, not all; method: immunoSEQ multiplex PCR. The sample lists roughly 150,000 clones; roughly 85% were seen once. Per the germline V gene, CDR1 is SQVTM and CDR2 is ANQGSEA. The germline V and J ends were trimmed by 1 base and 16 bases, with 23 bases remaining between them. The CDR3 contains 14 residues. This sample was included in a study of blood T cell repertoires in COVID-19. The sequenced material came from peripheral blood. The rearrangement uses TRBV29-1 and TRBJ2-1, with D possibly TRBD1 on 5 matching bases. The origin of this receptor is an older woman with COVID-19, enrolled during active disease. The CDR3 nucleotides read TGCAGCGTTGAAGGAAAGGTAGACAGTGCCGCAATATTCTTC. The encoded protein is CSVEGKVDSAAIFF.